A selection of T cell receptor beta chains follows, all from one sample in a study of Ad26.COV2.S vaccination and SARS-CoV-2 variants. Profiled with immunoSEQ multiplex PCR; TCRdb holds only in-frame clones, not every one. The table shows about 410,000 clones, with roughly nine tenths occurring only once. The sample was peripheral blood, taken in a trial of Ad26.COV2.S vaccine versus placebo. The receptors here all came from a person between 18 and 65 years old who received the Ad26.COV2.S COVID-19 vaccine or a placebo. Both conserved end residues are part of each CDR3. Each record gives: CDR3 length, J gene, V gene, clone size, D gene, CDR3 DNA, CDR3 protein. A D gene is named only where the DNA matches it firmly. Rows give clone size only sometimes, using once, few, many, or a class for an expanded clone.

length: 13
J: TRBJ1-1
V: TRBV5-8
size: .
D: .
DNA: TGTGCCAGCAGCCCGGGTAGCCACACTGAAGCTTTCTTT
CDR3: CASSPGSHTEAFF

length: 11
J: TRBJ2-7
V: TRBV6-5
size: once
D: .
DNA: TGTGCCAGCCAACTCGACAGGGAGCAGTACTTC
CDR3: CASQLDREQYF

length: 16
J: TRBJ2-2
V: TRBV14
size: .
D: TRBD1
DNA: TGTGCCAGCAGCCAGGGAACGAGGGGGCGCACCGGGGAGCTGTTTTTT
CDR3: CASSQGTRGRTGELFF

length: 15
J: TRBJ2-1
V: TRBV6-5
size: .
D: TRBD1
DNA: TGTGCCAGCACGGCAGGGGGAGTTCTTTACAATGAGCAGTTCTTC
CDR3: CASTAGGVLYNEQFF

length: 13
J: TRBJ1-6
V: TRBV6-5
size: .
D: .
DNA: TGTGCCAGCAGTCCCGCTTATAATTCACCCCTCCACTTT
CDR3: CASSPAYNSPLHF

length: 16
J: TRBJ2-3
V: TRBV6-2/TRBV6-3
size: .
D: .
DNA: TGTGCCAGCAGTCGGGGTCTGGGGTCGAACACAGATACGCAGTATTTT
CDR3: CASSRGLGSNTDTQYF

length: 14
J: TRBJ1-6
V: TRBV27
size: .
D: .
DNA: TGTGCCACCGGAAGGAGCGAGGGCAATTCACCCCTCCACTTT
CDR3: CATGRSEGNSPLHF

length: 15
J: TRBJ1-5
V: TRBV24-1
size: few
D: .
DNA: TGTGCCACCAGTGATGCAGGGTCGGGCAATCAGCCCCAGCATTTT
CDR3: CATSDAGSGNQPQHF

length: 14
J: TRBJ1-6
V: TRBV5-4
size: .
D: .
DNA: TGTGCCAGCAGCTCGGATGGCGGTAATTCACCCCTCCACTTT
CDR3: CASSSDGGNSPLHF

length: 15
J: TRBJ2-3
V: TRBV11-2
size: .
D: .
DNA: TGTGCCAGCAGCTCACTTCGACAGCACACAGATACGCAGTATTTT
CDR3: CASSSLRQHTDTQYF

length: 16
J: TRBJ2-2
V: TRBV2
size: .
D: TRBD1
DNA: TGTGCCAGCACTAGGGCCGCAGGGGGAAACACCGGGGAGCTGTTTTTT
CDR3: CASTRAAGGNTGELFF

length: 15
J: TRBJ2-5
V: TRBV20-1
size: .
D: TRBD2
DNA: TGCAGTGCTAGTCGTGGGCGGGGGGGCCGAGAGACCCAGTACTTC
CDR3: CSASRGRGGRETQYF

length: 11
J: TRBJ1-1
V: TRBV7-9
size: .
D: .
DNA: TGTGCCAGCAGCACCTCAGGAGAAGCTTTCTTT
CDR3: CASSTSGEAFF

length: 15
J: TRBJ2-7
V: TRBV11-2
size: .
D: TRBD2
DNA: TGTGCCAGCAGCGTAGAGAGCGGGAACTCCTACGAGCAGTACTTC
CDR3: CASSVESGNSYEQYF

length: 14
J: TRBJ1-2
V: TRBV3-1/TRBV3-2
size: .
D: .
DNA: TGTGCCAGCAGCCAGTATTTCAGGGATTATGGCTACACCTTC
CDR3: CASSQYFRDYGYTF

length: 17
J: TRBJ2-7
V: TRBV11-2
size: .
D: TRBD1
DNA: TGTGCCAGCAGCTTATCCAGACAGGGGCATAGTGGGTACGAGCAGTACTTC
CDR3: CASSLSRQGHSGYEQYF

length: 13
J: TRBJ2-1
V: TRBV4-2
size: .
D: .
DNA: TGTGCCAGCAGCCAAGATGACGCTAGAGAGCAGTTCTTC
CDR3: CASSQDDAREQFF

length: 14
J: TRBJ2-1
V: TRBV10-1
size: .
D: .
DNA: TGCGCCAGCAGAGTTTCACAGGTCCACAATGAGCAGTTCTTC
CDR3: CASRVSQVHNEQFF

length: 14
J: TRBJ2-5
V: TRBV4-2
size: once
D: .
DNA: TGTGCCAGCAGCCAAGATGCGGCAGAAGAGACCCAGTACTTC
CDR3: CASSQDAAEETQYF

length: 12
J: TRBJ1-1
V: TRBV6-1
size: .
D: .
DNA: TGTGCCAGCAGTGAATGGAGGACTGAAGCTTTCTTT
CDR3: CASSEWRTEAFF

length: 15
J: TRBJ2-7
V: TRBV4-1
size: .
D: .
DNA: TGCGCCAGCAGCCCGACAGCCGGAGAATTCTACGAGCAGTACTTC
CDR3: CASSPTAGEFYEQYF

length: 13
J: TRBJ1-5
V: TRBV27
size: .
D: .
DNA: TGTGCCAGCGCCCCCGGGCACAATCAGCCCCAGCATTTT
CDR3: CASAPGHNQPQHF